These T cell receptor beta chains were read from a single sample in a study of T cells in Graves' hyperthyroidism and ophthalmopathy. TCRdb re-called the multiplex PCR reads through MiXCR, storing one row per CDR3 protein. The table shows about 420,000 distinct CDR3 sequences, with 15% to 19% occurring only once. Sequencing was done on a sample of blood. These receptor sequences come from a woman between 18 and 30 years old with Graves' hyperthyroidism. Both conserved end residues are part of each CDR3. The D gene is left open where the match is weak. Only part of the rows carry a size: once, few, many, or a class if the clone is expanded.

many	TRBJ2-7	TRBV11-2	.	TGTGCCAGCAGCCCAGGGCCGACTCCCGTCGGGCACTACGAGCAGTACTTC	CASSPGPTPVGHYEQYF
.	TRBJ2-2	TRBV19	.	TGTGCCAGTAGTACCCGGACAGGGAGGGTGGCCGGGGAGCTGTTTTTT	CASSTRTGRVAGELFF
many	TRBJ2-6	TRBV28	.	TGTGCCAGCAGTTTATGGAGCAGCTCTGGGGCCAACGTCCTGACTTTC	CASSLWSSSGANVLTF
many	TRBJ1-5	TRBV20-1	.	TGCAGTGCTAGAGGGATGGACGGATACAATCAGCCCCAGCATTTT	CSARGMDGYNQPQHF
few	TRBJ2-6	TRBV20-1	.	TGCAGTGCTGGGCCGGGCTCTGGGGCCAACGTCCTGACTTTC	CSAGPGSGANVLTF
many	TRBJ2-1	TRBV11-2	TRBD2	TGTGCCAGCAGCCCCAATTATAGCGGGAGGGCCCTCGCCCATCTCCCGCAGTTCTTC	CASSPNYSGRALAHLPQFF
few	TRBJ1-1	TRBV5-1	TRBD1	TGCGCCAGCAGCCTAACAGGGGATTTCGCTGAAGCTTTCTTT	CASSLTGDFAEAFF
few	TRBJ1-5	TRBV6-2/TRBV6-3	TRBD1	TGTGCCAGCAGACCTCAAGACAGGGCAAATCAGCCCCAGCATTTT	CASRPQDRANQPQHF
many	TRBJ2-3	TRBV20-1	.	TGCAGTGCTAGAGGCACAGATACGCAGTATTTT	CSARGTDTQYF
.	TRBJ2-5	TRBV10-3	TRBD2	TGTGCCATCAGAGCGGGAGAGGCGGAGGCCCAGTACTTC	CAIRAGEAEAQYF
few	TRBJ2-3	TRBV6-1	TRBD2	TGTGCCAGCAGAGCCTTGGCGGGAGGGAGCACAGATACGCAGTATTTT	CASRALAGGSTDTQYF
.	TRBJ2-1	TRBV28	TRBD2	TGTGCCAGCAGTTGGACTAGCGGGAGTTATGAGCAGTTCTTC	CASSWTSGSYEQFF
.	TRBJ2-5	TRBV5-6	TRBD2	TGTGCCAGCAGCGAGGGACTAGCGGGGAGTGGGGAGACCCAGTACTTC	CASSEGLAGSGETQYF
few	TRBJ1-5	TRBV19	.	TGTGCCAGTAGTAGGGTCCACCATAGCAATCAGCCCCAGCATTTT	CASSRVHHSNQPQHF
few	TRBJ2-1	TRBV20-1	TRBD1	TGCAGTGCTAGGGGGGACAGGGTATACAATGAGCAGTTCTTC	CSARGDRVYNEQFF
few	TRBJ2-1	TRBV4-2	.	TGTGCCAGCAGCCAAGATGGGGCAGAGCAGTTCTTC	CASSQDGAEQFF
.	TRBJ1-2	TRBV6-2/TRBV6-3	.	TGTGCCAGCAGTTCCACTTATGGGGGCGGCTACACCTTC	CASSSTYGGGYTF
few	TRBJ1-1	TRBV5-1	.	TGCGCCAGCAGCTTCGAGATTGGGGAGAACACTGAAGCTTTCTTT	CASSFEIGENTEAFF
many	TRBJ1-1	TRBV7-9	.	TGTGCCAGCAGCTTCGTAGAGGGAGCTTTCTTT	CASSFVEGAFF
many	TRBJ2-7	TRBV28	TRBD2	TGTGCCAGCAGTTCGTGGGCTAGCGGGAGCTACGAGCAGTACTTC	CASSSWASGSYEQYF
.	TRBJ2-3	TRBV2	TRBD2	TGTGCCAGCAGTGAAGCGGGGCTAGCGGGAGGGAAAACAGATACGCAGTATTTT	CASSEAGLAGGKTDTQYF
many	TRBJ2-7	TRBV10-2	.	TGCGCCAGCAGTGCTGTCGCCGAGCAGTACTTC	CASSAVAEQYF
.	TRBJ2-5	TRBV9	.	TGTGCCAGCAGCGTTGGTGGGAACTACCAAGAGACCCAGTACTTC	CASSVGGNYQETQYF
many	TRBJ2-2	TRBV11-2	TRBD2	TGTGCCAGCAGATTGAACGCGGGGGGCGGGGAGCTGTTTTTT	CASRLNAGGGELFF
many	TRBJ2-3	TRBV27	.	TGTGCCAGCAGTCCCACGGGAGTCGGTACGCAGTATTTT	CASSPTGVGTQYF
few	TRBJ1-3	TRBV12-5	TRBD1	TGTGCTAGTGGTTTAGGGGGCACTGGAAACACCATATATTTT	CASGLGGTGNTIYF
many	TRBJ2-1	TRBV2	.	TGTGCCAGCAGTGATCAGCGTTTGAACAATGAGCAGTTCTTC	CASSDQRLNNEQFF
.	TRBJ2-1	TRBV28	TRBD2	TGTGCCAGCACCCCGACTAGCGGGAGTGGGAATGAGCAGTTCTTC	CASTPTSGSGNEQFF
few	TRBJ2-7	TRBV12-3/TRBV12-4	TRBD1	TGTGCCAGCAGTCTGGGGACAGGTTCCGAGCAGTACTTC	CASSLGTGSEQYF
few	TRBJ2-2	TRBV6-4	TRBD2	TGTGCCAGCAGCCCAGCGGGGGCGAACACCGGGGAGCTGTTTTTT	CASSPAGANTGELFF
.	TRBJ2-1	TRBV7-3	TRBD2	TGTGCCAGCAGCTTAACAGCGGGGCACTACAATGAGCAGTTCTTC	CASSLTAGHYNEQFF
many	TRBJ2-1	TRBV11-2	.	TGTGCCAGCAGCCCACCCGGACCCTTGAGCTCCTACAATGAGCAGTTCTTC	CASSPPGPLSSYNEQFF
many	TRBJ2-7	TRBV20-1	TRBD2	TGCAGCAGCTTAGCGGGGGCCTACGAGCAGTACTTC	CSSLAGAYEQYF
few	TRBJ1-1	TRBV7-6	.	TGTGCCAGCAGCTTAGCTACGGACAGTGAAGCTTTCTTT	CASSLATDSEAFF
many	TRBJ2-3	TRBV29-1	.	TGCAGCGTTGATGACTGGGGGGTAGCAGATACGCAGTATTTT	CSVDDWGVADTQYF
.	TRBJ2-4	TRBV10-2	.	TGCGCCAGCAGTGAGGGGAGCATTCAGTACTTC	CASSEGSIQYF
many	TRBJ2-1	TRBV18	.	TGTGCCAGCTCATCCCTGGCCGGGGCCAACCCCGGGGAGCAGTTCTTC	CASSSLAGANPGEQFF
.	TRBJ1-2	TRBV10-3	TRBD1	TGTGCCATCGGAACAGGGGGCGCAAATTCTGGCTACACCTTC	CAIGTGGANSGYTF
many	TRBJ1-1	TRBV28	.	TGTGCCAGCATCCGGGCTTCGAACACTGAAGCTTTCTTT	CASIRASNTEAFF
many	TRBJ2-5	TRBV11-2	TRBD1	TGTGCCAGCAGGTCGCCGGGACAGGGGGTTCAAGAGACCCAGTACTTC	CASRSPGQGVQETQYF
few	TRBJ2-1	TRBV27	.	TGTGCCAGCAGTTTCCGGGACACGGGCGTTGAGCAGTTCTTC	CASSFRDTGVEQFF
many	TRBJ2-5	TRBV7-2	TRBD1	TGTGCCAGCAGCTTAGACAGGGGGCAAGAGACCCAGTACTTC	CASSLDRGQETQYF
few	TRBJ1-2	TRBV6-4	.	TGTGCCAGCAGTGACCTCCCTGGGGTGAGAGGAGGCTACACCTTC	CASSDLPGVRGGYTF
many	TRBJ2-3	TRBV28	TRBD1	TGTGCCAGCAGTTTAGGCAGGGGGCGCATGGATACGCAGTATTTT	CASSLGRGRMDTQYF
.	TRBJ1-1	TRBV7-9	.	TGTGCCAGCAGCTTAGCGGAAGGGGCGGCTGAAGCTTTCTTT	CASSLAEGAAEAFF
many	TRBJ1-1	TRBV7-9	TRBD1	TGTGCCAGCAGCCAGGGGGAGACCATGAACACTGAAGCTTTCTTT	CASSQGETMNTEAFF
.	TRBJ1-2	TRBV12-3/TRBV12-4	.	TGTGCCAGCAGTCGGAGTCTCTCCCCCTATGGCTACACCTTC	CASSRSLSPYGYTF